The clone carrying this T cell receptor beta chain was detected a few times. Spiking each PCR with synthetic TCR analog templates was performed. TCRdb's table, derived via immunoSEQ multiplex PCR, lists solely in-frame clones and lacks some. The sample records 35,000 to 45,000 clones, approximately 84% being singletons. The data belong to a study of PD-L1 blockade in urothelial cancer. Study overall: It was in 2014 that patients started atezolizumab at 1,200 mg intravenously every 3 weeks.

Time point here: peripheral blood 6 weeks after treatment start. Sample contribution per patient ranged from 1 to 8, covering pretreatment and on-treatment. Germline values: CDR1 SNHLY, CDR2 FYNNEI. The CDR3 runs 14 residues. The V segment lost 6 bases and the J segment 4 bases; nucleotides outside the gene matches: 6. The material sequenced was PBMCs, taken around atezolizumab (anti-PD-L1) treatment. The chain links TRBV2 to TRBJ2-7, with TRBD2 matching over 10 bases. The origin of this receptor is a man in his 70s with urothelial cancer. The chain's CDR3 is CASREREGNYEQYF. The CDR3 DNA follows: TGTGCCAGCAGGGAGCGGGAGGGTAATTACGAGCAGTACTTC.